These 23 T cell receptor beta chains were all obtained from the same sample, sequenced in a study of blood T cell repertoires in COVID-19. Sequencing was performed with immunoSEQ multiplex PCR; in TCRdb, only in-frame clones are kept and a portion is missing. The repertoire holds under 250,000 clones, 70% to 90% seen once, with approximately 8.6% in the top ten. The source material was PBMCs or T cells enriched from blood (not recorded which). The receptors stem from a woman between 45 and 60 years old with acute COVID-19.

In its sample, this clone was seen once. The chain uses TRBV5-1 and TRBJ2-6, with TRBD1 identical over 7 bases. CDR1 SGHRS and CDR2 YFSETQ come from the germline V gene. The CDR3 is 15 residues long. Trimming removed 4 bases from V and 2 bases from J; junction bases left unmatched: 3. In nucleotides, the CDR3 is TGCGCCAGCAGCCCACAGGGGACTGGGGCCAACGTCCTGACTTTC. Its translation: CASSPQGTGANVLTF.

The chain joins TRBV3-1 (or the pseudogene TRBV3-2) to TRBJ2-7; 8 positions match TRBD2. Germline V gene lookup returns CDR1 LGHDT and CDR2 YNNKEL (reference sequence). Unmatched junction bases numbered 10, after V lost 6 bases and J lost 0 bases. The CDR3 totals 16 residues. The CDR3 DNA reads as TGTGCCAGCAGGGCAGAGATAGGACTAGCCTCCTACGAGCAGTACTTC. Residues: CASRAEIGLASYEQYF.

The V call is TRBV7-6, the J call TRBJ1-4; the match to TRBD1 covers 7 bases. There are 14 residues in the CDR3. J lost 9 bases, V lost 5 bases, and 9 bases had no gene match. Germline V CDR1 and CDR2: SGHVS, FNYEAQ. The CDR3 loop reads CASSPDRAPQKLFF. In DNA form, the CDR3 reads TGTGCCAGCAGCCCAGACAGGGCGCCGCAAAAACTGTTTTTT.

The V gene is TRBV19, the J gene TRBJ1-5; D may be TRBD1 (6 bases). From germline, CDR1 is LNHDA and CDR2 SQIVND (reference sequence). Between the trimmed V and J ends, which lost 5 bases and 6 bases, there was a span of 17 bases. The CDR3 runs to 15 residues. CDR3: CASSWRGARSQPQHF. The CDR3 coding sequence is TGTGCCAGTAGTTGGCGGGGGGCGAGAAGTCAGCCCCAGCATTTT. Variable domain in full (rest from reference TRBV19 and TRBJ1-5): DGGITQSPKYLFRKEGQNVTLSCEQNLNHDAMYWYRQDPGQGLRLIYYSQIVNDFQKGDIAEGYSVSREKKESFPLTVTSAQKNPTAFYLCASSWRGARSQPQHFGDGTRLSIL.

This sequence joins TRBV27 and TRBJ2-2; the D gene is possibly TRBD2 (5 bases). CDR1 and CDR2 from the germline V gene are MNHEY and SMNVEV (reference sequence). V gave up 3 bases and J gave up 1 base, with 9 bases separating them. This CDR3 is built from 15 residues. This CDR3 reads CASSFLAGNTGELFF. The CDR3 DNA follows: TGTGCCAGCAGTTTCCTTGCGGGGAACACCGGGGAGCTGTTTTTT.

The chain uses TRBV29-1 and TRBJ1-4, with 7 bases identical to TRBD1. V lost 7 bases and J lost 5; bases outside the gene matches: 13. Germline V gene sequence: CDR1 SQVTM, CDR2 ANQGSEA. The CDR3 contains 15 residues. CDR3 nucleotides: TGCAGCGCCCGGGGGGGGACAGCCGCCAATGAAAAACTGTTTTTT. It is translated as CSARGGTAANEKLFF. The whole variable domain, filled in from reference TRBV29-1 and TRBJ1-4, reads SAVISQKPSRDICQRGTSLTIQCQVDSQVTMMFWYRQQPGQSLTLIATANQGSEATYESGFVIDKFPISRPNLTFSTLTVSNMSPEDSSIYLCSARGGTAANEKLFFGSGTQLSVL.

CDR3: CASSPTGNTEKLFF. The CDR3 nucleotides are TGTGCCAGCTCACCGACAGGGAATACCGAAAAACTGTTTTTT. The chain joins TRBV18 to TRBJ1-4; the match to TRBD1 covers 7 bases. Trimming at V came to 3 bases and at J to 8 bases, leaving 6 bases not matched to a gene. Germline V gene lookup returns CDR1 KGHSH and CDR2 LQKENI. The CDR3 spans 14 residues.

The rearrangement links TRBV15 to TRBJ1-1; D perhaps matches TRBD1 (6 bases). V was pared by 9 bases and J by 0 bases, with 11 bases between. CDR3 length: 13 amino acids. The V gene's germline CDR1 is LNHNV and CDR2 YYDKDF (reference sequence). CDR3: CATRTVVNTEAFF. The DNA for the CDR3 is TGTGCCACGAGGACAGTTGTGAACACTGAAGCTTTCTTT.

V gene TRBV19 combines with J gene TRBJ2-1, with 12 bases lining up with TRBD2. Per germline, CDR1 LNHDA and CDR2 SQIVND (reference sequence). The CDR3 is 16 residues long. The J segment lost 0 bases and the V segment lost 7 bases, leaving 4 bases of the junction unmatched. The CDR3 loop reads CASTTSGGLSYNEQFF. DNA for the CDR3: TGTGCCAGTACCACTAGCGGGGGGCTCTCCTACAATGAGCAGTTCTTC. Variable domain in full (rest from reference TRBV19 and TRBJ2-1): DGGITQSPKYLFRKEGQNVTLSCEQNLNHDAMYWYRQDPGQGLRLIYYSQIVNDFQKGDIAEGYSVSREKKESFPLTVTSAQKNPTAFYLCASTTSGGLSYNEQFFGPGTRLTVL.

The V and J genes are TRBV9 and TRBJ1-1; 10 nucleotides match TRBD1. Germline CDR1 SGDLS, CDR2 YYNGEE. This CDR3 is built from 11 residues. V was pared by 5 bases and J by 9 bases, with 1 base of the junction left unmatched. The CDR3 spells CASRGQGQAFF. The CDR3 DNA reads as TGTGCCAGCAGGGGACAGGGGCAAGCTTTCTTT.

The chain recombines TRBV7-8 with TRBJ2-2, with TRBD2 as a possible D gene (6 bases). CDR3 size: 18 residues. Trimming took off 4 bases at V and 4 bases at J, with 22 bases between the two ends. Germline CDR1 reads SGHVS; CDR2 reads FQNEAQ. Here the CDR3 reads CASSSSFATSVVTGELFF. The DNA for the CDR3 is TGTGCCAGCAGCTCGTCGTTCGCGACTAGTGTAGTCACCGGGGAGCTGTTTTTT. The entire variable domain, with the rest obtained from reference TRBV7-8 and TRBJ2-2, is as follows: GAGVSQSPRYKVAKRGQDVALRCDPISGHVSLFWYQQALGQGPEFLTYFQNEAQLDKSGLPSDRFFAERPEGSVSTLKIQRTQQEDSAVYLCASSSSFATSVVTGELFFGEGSRLTVL.

The rearrangement links TRBV5-6 to TRBJ2-7, with TRBD2 as a possible D gene (6 bases). Per the germline V gene, CDR1 is SGHDT and CDR2 is YYEEEE. The CDR3 runs 14 residues. V lost 0 bases, J lost 7 bases, and 14 bases lay in between. CDR3 residues: CASSLGMGLGEQYF. The CDR3 region has the DNA TGTGCCAGCAGCTTGGGCATGGGACTGGGGGAGCAGTACTTC.

The rearrangement uses TRBV3-1 (or the pseudogene TRBV3-2) and TRBJ1-2; D uncertain. The V end lost 2 bases, the J end lost 8 bases, and 12 bases lay between the germline ends. CDR1 and CDR2 from the germline V gene are LGHDT and YNNKEL (reference sequence). The length of the CDR3 is 13 residues. CDR3 in DNA: TGTGCCAGCAGCCAATACGGGGAGAGAGGCTACACCTTC. It specifies CASSQYGERGYTF.

The chain employs TRBV12-3 or TRBV12-4 and TRBJ2-1; maybe TRBD1 (6 bases). Trimming took off 8 bases at V and 4 bases at J, with 12 bases between the two ends. The CDR3 consists of 13 residues. The CDR3 DNA is TGTGCCAGCGGTGGCACAGGGTACAATGAGCAGTTCTTC. Amino acid sequence: CASGGTGYNEQFF.

V usage is TRBV6-5 and J usage is TRBJ1-1, with D maybe TRBD1 (5 bases). Per the germline V gene, CDR1 is MNHEY and CDR2 is SVGAGI. The CDR3 covers 12 residues. V was clipped by 7 bases and J by 1 base, with 7 bases between them. The CDR3: CASTGRNTEAFF. Written as DNA, the CDR3 is TGTGCCAGCACAGGGCGGAACACTGAAGCTTTCTTT.

The V and J genes are TRBV7-9 and TRBJ2-7; TRBD1 matches at 10 bases. J was trimmed by 5 bases and V by 1 base; bases with no gene match: 5. This CDR3 is 15 amino acids long. Germline V gene sequence: CDR1 SEHNR, CDR2 FQNEAQ (reference sequence). CDR3 coding DNA: TGTGCCAGCAGCTTAGGACAGGGGGCTACTGACGAGCAGTACTTC. It yields the protein CASSLGQGATDEQYF.

V usage is TRBV24-1 and J usage is TRBJ2-3, with D hard to call. The CDR3 has 13 amino acids. In germline, CDR1 is KGHDR, CDR2 SFDVKD. V gave up 4 bases and J gave up 6 bases, with 10 bases separating them. CDR3 sequence: CATSDISRDTQYF. The CDR3 DNA reads as TGTGCCACCAGTGACATTAGCCGGGATACGCAGTATTTT.

A single count supports this clone. This chain links TRBV14 with TRBJ2-7; TRBD1 aligns across 9 bases. This CDR3 contains 15 residues. Germline CDR1 and CDR2: SGHDN and FVKESK. J gave up 7 bases and V 0 bases, and 7 bases lay outside the gene matches. CDR3: CASSQESGTGWEQYF. The CDR3 bases are TGTGCCAGCAGCCAAGAGTCCGGGACAGGGTGGGAGCAGTACTTC.

J is TRBJ2-1 and V is TRBV19; 8 nucleotides align to TRBD2. The CDR3 loop spans 15 amino acids. V lost 1 base to trimming and J lost 5 bases; unmatched junction nucleotides: 4. Germline CDR1 is LNHDA and CDR2 is SQIVND (reference sequence). DNA for the CDR3: TGTGCCAGTAGTATAGGTAGCGGGGAGAACAATGAGCAGTTCTTC. Protein sequence: CASSIGSGENNEQFF.

The genes are TRBV3-1 (or the pseudogene TRBV3-2) and TRBJ2-7, with D perhaps TRBD2 (6 bases). V was trimmed by 1 base and J by 7 bases, leaving 11 bases between them. This CDR3 is built from 13 residues. Germline-derived CDR1 and CDR2 are LGHDT and YNNKEL (reference sequence). The CDR3 spells CASSQGGGKEQYF. In nucleotides, the CDR3 is TGTGCCAGCAGCCAAGGGGGCGGGAAAGAGCAGTACTTC.

The chain combines TRBV7-2 with TRBJ1-2; TRBD1 might be the D (5 bases). Germline-derived CDR1 and CDR2 are SGHTA and FQGNSA. With 2 bases removed from V and 2 bases from J, the gap between germline ends came to 12 bases. The CDR3 sequence is 15 residues long. As DNA, the CDR3 is TGTGCCAGCAGCTTATTTATGGCAGGGAACTATGGCTACACCTTC. This codes for CASSLFMAGNYGYTF.

This rearrangement joins TRBV3-1 (or the pseudogene TRBV3-2) to TRBJ2-7; D is perhaps TRBD2 (5 bases). Trimming pared 0 bases from V and 4 bases from J, leaving 13 bases between. CDR1 is LGHDT, CDR2 YNNKEL, per germline (reference sequence). The CDR3 covers 15 residues. CDR3 in amino acids: CASSQDPLALYEQYF. The CDR3 DNA follows: TGTGCCAGCAGCCAAGATCCCCTAGCTCTATACGAGCAGTACTTC.

The V gene is TRBV4-3, the J gene TRBJ2-2; TRBD2 matches at 11 bases. The CDR3 contains 19 residues. Germline V lookup: CDR1 LGHNA, CDR2 YSLEER. The V and J ends lost 1 base and 2 bases, in that order; junction bases with no gene match: 9. The CDR3 here is CASSQVSTSGGLNTGELFF. CDR3 coding DNA: TGCGCCAGCAGCCAAGTATCCACTAGCGGGGGCCTAAACACCGGGGAGCTGTTTTTT.